This T cell receptor (beta chain) was documented in a study of T-cell memory formation after mild COVID-19. For the study at large: Most TCR clusters belonged to a single donor. Findings and caveats of the study: Pre-infection memory contained some responding clones, which suggested that cross-reactive memory had joined.

Trimming shortened V by 6 bases and J by 5 bases, and 17 bases separated the two germline ends. CDR3 length equals 14 residues. TCRdb processed the 5' RACE reads anew with MiXCR; each CDR3 protein has one entry. Of 140,000 to 150,000 distinct CDR3 sequences listed, roughly a fifth are singletons. This clonotype has more than one count but fewer than ten. The antigen remains undetermined. Material: PBMCs or a T cell subset sorted from them (not recorded which). This sequence originates from an adult woman who had mild COVID-19 (a few samples of this study predate the infection). Cell type and time point are not known. V gene TRBV12-3 or TRBV12-4 combines with J gene TRBJ2-7; D is tentatively TRBD1 or TRBD2 (5 bases each). The CDR3: CASSLYGDRDEQYF. CDR3 sequence (DNA): TGTGCCAGCAGCCTCTACGGGGACCGAGACGAGCAGTACTTC.